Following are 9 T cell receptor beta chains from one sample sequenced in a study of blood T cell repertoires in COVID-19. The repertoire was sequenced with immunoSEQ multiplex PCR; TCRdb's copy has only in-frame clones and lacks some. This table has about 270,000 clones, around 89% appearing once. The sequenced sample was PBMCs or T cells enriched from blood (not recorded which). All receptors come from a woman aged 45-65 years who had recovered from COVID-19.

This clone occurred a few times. CDR3 protein: CASSLEGGGGYTF. CDR3 DNA: TGCGCCAGCAGCTTGGAAGGGGGCGGTGGCTACACCTTC. The chain is built from TRBV5-1 and TRBJ1-2; 7 bases align to TRBD1. The CDR3 is 13 amino acids. The V gene's germline CDR1 is SGHRS and CDR2 YFSETQ. V was pared by 0 bases and J by 7 bases, with 3 bases of the junction left unmatched.

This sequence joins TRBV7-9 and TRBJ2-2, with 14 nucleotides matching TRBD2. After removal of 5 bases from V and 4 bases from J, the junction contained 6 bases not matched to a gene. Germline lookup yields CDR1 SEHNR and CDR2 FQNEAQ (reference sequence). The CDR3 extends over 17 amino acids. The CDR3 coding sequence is TGTGCCAGCAGCACCGGGACTAGCGGGAGAGGCACCGGGGAGCTGTTTTTT. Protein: CASSTGTSGRGTGELFF.

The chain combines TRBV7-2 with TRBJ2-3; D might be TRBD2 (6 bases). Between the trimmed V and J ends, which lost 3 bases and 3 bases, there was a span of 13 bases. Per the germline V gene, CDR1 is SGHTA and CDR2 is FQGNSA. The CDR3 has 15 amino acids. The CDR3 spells CASSFDGRKTDTQYF. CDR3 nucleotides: TGTGCCAGCAGCTTTGATGGGAGGAAGACAGATACGCAGTATTTT.

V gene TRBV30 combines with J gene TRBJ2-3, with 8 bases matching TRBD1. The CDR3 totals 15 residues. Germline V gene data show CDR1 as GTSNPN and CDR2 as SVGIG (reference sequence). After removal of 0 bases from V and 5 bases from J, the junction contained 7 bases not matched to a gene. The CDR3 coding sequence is TGTGCCTGGAGTGTACCGGACAGGGCCGGAGATACGCAGTATTTT. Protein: CAWSVPDRAGDTQYF. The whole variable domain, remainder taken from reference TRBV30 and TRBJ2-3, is SQTIHQWPATLVQPVGSPLSLECTVEGTSNPNLYWYRQAAGRGLQLLFYSVGIGQISSEVPQNLSASRPQDRQFILSSKKLLLSDSGFYLCAWSVPDRAGDTQYFGPGTRLTVL.

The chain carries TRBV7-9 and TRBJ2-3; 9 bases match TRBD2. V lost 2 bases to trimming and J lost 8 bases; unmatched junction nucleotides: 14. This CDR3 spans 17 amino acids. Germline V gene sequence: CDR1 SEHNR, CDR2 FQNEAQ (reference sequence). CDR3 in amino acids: CASSLLSAGVLAGTQYF. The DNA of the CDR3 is TGTGCCAGCAGCTTATTGTCGGCGGGCGTACTAGCGGGTACGCAGTATTTT.

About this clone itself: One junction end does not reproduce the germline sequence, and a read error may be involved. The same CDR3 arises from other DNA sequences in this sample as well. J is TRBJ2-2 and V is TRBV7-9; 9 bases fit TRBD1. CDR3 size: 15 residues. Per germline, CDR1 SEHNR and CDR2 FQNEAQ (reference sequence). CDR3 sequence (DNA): TGTGCCAGCAGCCCCACAGGGGGCGGCACCGGGGAACTGTTTTTT. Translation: CASSPTGGGTGELFF.

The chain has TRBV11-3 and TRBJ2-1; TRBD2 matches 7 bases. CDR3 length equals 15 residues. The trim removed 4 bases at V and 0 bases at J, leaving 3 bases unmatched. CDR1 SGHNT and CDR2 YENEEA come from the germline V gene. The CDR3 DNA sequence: TGTGCCAGCAGCTCACGGACTAGCTCCTACAATGAGCAGTTCTTC. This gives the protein CASSSRTSSYNEQFF.

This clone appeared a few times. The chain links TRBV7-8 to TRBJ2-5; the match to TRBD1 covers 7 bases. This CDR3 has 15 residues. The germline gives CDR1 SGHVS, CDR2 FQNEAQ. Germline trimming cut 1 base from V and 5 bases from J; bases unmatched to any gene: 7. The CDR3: CASSLGQGDRETQYF. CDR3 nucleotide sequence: TGTGCCAGCAGCTTAGGACAGGGAGATCGGGAGACCCAGTACTTC.

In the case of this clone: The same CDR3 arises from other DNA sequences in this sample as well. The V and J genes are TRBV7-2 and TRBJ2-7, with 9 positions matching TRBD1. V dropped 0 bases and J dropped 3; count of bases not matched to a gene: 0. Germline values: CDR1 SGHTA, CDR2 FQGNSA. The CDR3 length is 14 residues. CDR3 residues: CASSLAGQGYEQYF. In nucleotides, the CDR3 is TGTGCCAGCAGCTTAGCGGGACAGGGCTACGAGCAGTACTTC.